This TCR beta chain is from a study of CD8 T cells in Susac syndrome. V was trimmed by 3 bases and J by 0 bases, leaving 10 bases between them. Germline CDR1 reads SEHNR; CDR2 reads FQNEAQ (reference sequence). The length of the CDR3 is 15 residues. An input of about 0.45 to 1 ug of RNA was subjected to reverse transcription using random hexamers. TCRdb processed the immunoSEQ multiplex PCR reads anew with MiXCR; each CDR3 protein has one entry. Here the sample spans 120,000 to 150,000 distinct CDR3 sequences, approximately 94% being singletons. This clonotype was sampled from a human donor in good health. The sample consisted of CD4+ T cells from PBMCs. This chain connects TRBV7-9 to TRBJ2-3; possibly TRBD2 for D (6 bases). The CDR3 DNA is TGTGCCAGCAGCTTCGGGGGTATAAGCACAGATACGCAGTATTTT. This encodes CASSFGGISTDTQYF.